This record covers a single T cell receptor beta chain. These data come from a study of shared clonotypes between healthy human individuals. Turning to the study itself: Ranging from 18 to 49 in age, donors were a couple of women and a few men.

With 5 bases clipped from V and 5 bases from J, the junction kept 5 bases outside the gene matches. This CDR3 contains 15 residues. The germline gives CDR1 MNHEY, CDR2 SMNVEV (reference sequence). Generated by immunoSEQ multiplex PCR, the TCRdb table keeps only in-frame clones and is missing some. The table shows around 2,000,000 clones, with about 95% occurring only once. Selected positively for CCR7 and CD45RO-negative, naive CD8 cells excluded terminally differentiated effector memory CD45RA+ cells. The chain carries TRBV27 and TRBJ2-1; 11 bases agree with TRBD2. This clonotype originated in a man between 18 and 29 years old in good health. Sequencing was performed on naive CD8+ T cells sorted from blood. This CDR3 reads CASSVLAGVNNEQFF. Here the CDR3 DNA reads TGTGCCAGCAGTGTACTAGCGGGAGTCAACAATGAGCAGTTCTTC.